The T cell receptor beta chain under discussion was sequenced for a study of shared T cell receptors in the human thymus. The assay was immunoSEQ multiplex PCR, and TCRdb's table has in-frame clones only and misses some. The sample has roughly 560,000 clones, around 78% seen once. The V gene's germline CDR1 is LNHNV and CDR2 YYDKDF (reference sequence). The CDR3 loop spans 16 amino acids. Unmatched junction bases numbered 8, after V lost 3 bases and J lost 5 bases. These same data were also listed under a study on human thymus T cells. From that second work: It was from resections taken during corrective heart surgery that the thymus tissue came. Thymic and blood repertoires seemed to favor certain V and J genes. Unrelated individuals reportedly shared highly overlapping thymic TCR repertoires.

The receptor was isolated from a boy in the first two years of life with a congenital heart defect. The sequencing input was thymocytes. V is TRBV15 and J is TRBJ2-7, with 12 positions matching TRBD1. CDR3 in amino acids: CATSSPRGTGGHEQYF. The CDR3 DNA reads TGTGCCACCAGCAGCCCTCGGGGGACAGGGGGCCACGAGCAGTACTTC.